This TCR beta chain was documented in a study of T cells after somatic rescue of genetic block (dated by TCRdb to 2020 to 2021). A note on the overall study: The study assessed how robust, over the long term, a T-cell system was when the system had developed through somatic rescue of a genetic block in T-cell development.

Libraries came from the immunoSEQ multiplex PCR assay. As stored in TCRdb, this immuneACCESS dataset retains in-frame rearrangements with V and J assigned. A fraction of the clones does not appear; measured against another copy, unresolved V genes explain less than half of the discrepancy, and the remainder lacks a known reason. In this sample the table shows about 10,000 clones, about 74% of which occur a single time. The top ten clones comprise 20% to 25% of the sample. With respect to this clone: It has no known antigen specificity. The record has no base qualities; no much larger clone is one base away.

CDR1 and CDR2 (SEHNR, FQNEAQ) derive from the germline V gene (reference sequence). V was cut back by 7 bases and J by 7 bases, leaving a gap of 19 bases between them. The CDR3 holds 14 amino acids from the cysteine to the phenylalanine. The read is trimmed to its CDR3 DNA, 42 bases read in frame from base 1. The chain is made from TRBV7-9 and TRBJ1-2, with TRBD1 as a weak D call on 5 bases. The TCR was taken from a boy younger than 18. Source material: peripheral blood mononuclear cells (PBMCs). The DNA is as follows: TGTGCCAGCACCGAAGGGGAGGGTCTGGGTGGCTACACCTTC. It specifies CASTEGEGLGGYTF.